This entry lists 9 T cell receptor beta chains sequenced from one sample in a study of Graves' ophthalmopathy and Graves' hyperthyroidism. Scientists amplified the TCR beta CDR3 regions from RNA transcripts. The workflow started with a first-round RT-PCR run with HTBI primers and then moved on to a second-round multiplex PCR. TCRdb independently ran MiXCR on the multiplex PCR reads; one entry per CDR3 protein. The sample consists of hundreds of thousands of distinct CDR3 sequences, approximately 22% of them appearing once. The sample comprised peripheral blood. These receptors came from a woman aged 18 to 35 with stable Graves' hyperthyroidism. Some clones in this sample may be carry-over from other donors' samples.

The chain is built from TRBV28 and TRBJ1-1; the D is unclear. Germline CDR1 MDHEN, CDR2 SYDVKM. This CDR3 is 15 amino acids long. V shed 2 bases and J shed 1 base, with 11 bases lying between them. The CDR3 DNA is TGTGCCAGCAGTTTAGGGTCGGCAGAGAACACTGAAGCTTTCTTT. Its translation is CASSLGSAENTEAFF.

This clonotype came up many times. This chain joins TRBV2 and TRBJ2-7, with 9 bases matching TRBD2. With V trimmed by 9 bases and J by 3 bases, 3 bases remained unmatched. The V gene's germline CDR1 is SNHLY and CDR2 FYNNEI. CDR3 size: 12 residues. CDR3 loop: CASQRGDYEQYF. CDR3 sequence (DNA): TGTGCCAGTCAGCGGGGGGACTACGAGCAGTACTTC.

This clonotype showed up many times. This chain joins TRBV6-5 and TRBJ2-5; possible D gene TRBD1, 7 bases. The CDR3 sequence is 16 residues long. The ends were cut back, 0 bases at V and 4 bases at J, with 15 bases in the middle. The germline V gene has CDR1 MNHEY and CDR2 SVGAGI. The CDR3 spells CASSYSGGQNPETQYF. Here the CDR3 DNA reads TGTGCCAGCAGTTACTCCGGGGGACAGAACCCAGAGACCCAGTACTTC.

This clonotype was found a few times. This rearrangement joins TRBV12-3 or TRBV12-4 to TRBJ2-2; the match to TRBD1 covers 7 bases. Unmatched junction bases numbered 8, after V lost 6 bases and J lost 7 bases. The CDR3 totals 14 residues. CDR3 in amino acids: CASSDRATLGELFF. For the CDR3, the DNA is TGTGCCAGCAGCGACAGGGCGACCCTCGGGGAGCTGTTTTTT.

This clonotype was seen many times. The DNA for the CDR3 is TGTGCCAGCAGTCCCCGCCCCGACCAAGAGACCCAGTACTTC. Translating it yields CASSPRPDQETQYF. This chain links TRBV12-3 or TRBV12-4 with TRBJ2-5, with D unresolved. CDR3 length equals 14 residues. Between the trimmed V and J ends, which lost 5 bases and 0 bases, there was a span of 10 bases.

This clonotype appeared many times. The chain recombines TRBV6-1 with TRBJ2-6; the D is unclear. This CDR3 has 15 amino acids. CDR1 and CDR2 (germline): MNHNS, SASEGT. V was cut by 3 bases and J by 4 bases, with 10 bases left in between. The DNA for the CDR3 is TGTGCCAGCAGTGAGCTAGAGGAAGGGGCCAACGTCCTGACTTTC. Amino acids: CASSELEEGANVLTF.

The V gene is TRBV7-9, the J gene TRBJ2-5; weak D call: TRBD1 (5 bases). Germline V gene lookup returns CDR1 SEHNR and CDR2 FQNEAQ (reference sequence). This CDR3 is built from 14 residues. Deletions cut 6 bases from V and 1 base from J, with 12 bases between. The DNA for the CDR3 is TGTGCCAGCAGTTTACCGACAGTCCAAGAGACCCAGTACTTC. It encodes CASSLPTVQETQYF.

There are many counts of this clonotype. The V gene is TRBV20-1, the J gene TRBJ2-5, with 8 bases lining up with TRBD1. Germline V CDR1 and CDR2: DFQATT, SNEGSKA (reference sequence). The CDR3 covers 17 residues. The V gene end was trimmed by 0 bases and the J gene end by 4 bases; junction bases not matched to a gene: 13. The CDR3 DNA is TGCAGTGCTAGAGATTTCACTGGACAGGGATATGGAGAGACCCAGTACTTC. Translation: CSARDFTGQGYGETQYF.

This clonotype was recorded at least ten times. The V and J genes are TRBV29-1 and TRBJ1-1, with unresolved D. The CDR3 length is 13 residues. Trimming removed 3 bases from V and 0 bases from J, with 8 bases in between. From germline, CDR1 is SQVTM and CDR2 ANQGSEA. The CDR3 sequence is CSVDKAMNTEAFF. CDR3 DNA: TGCAGCGTTGATAAGGCTATGAACACTGAAGCTTTCTTT.